These 16 T cell receptor beta chains originate from one sample sequenced in a study of vaccination and CD4 T cells after COVID-19. Sample treatment: roughly ten-day PBMC culture with coronavirus spike peptide pools or control peptides (ViraFEST assay). These TCRs' antigens remain unknown. The study sequenced cultured CD4+ T cell DNA using the Oncomine TCR Beta short-read assay. TCRdb used MiXCR to reprocess the PCR reads, holding one entry per CDR3 protein. Of some 20,000 distinct CDR3 sequences in the sample, 43% were seen once. Sequenced material: CD4+ T cells from blood, cultured in vitro, taken after SARS-CoV-2 vaccination. These receptors originate from a human donor who had recovered from COVID-19.

This chain uses TRBV7-3 with TRBJ2-5; perhaps TRBD1 as D (6 bases). This CDR3 has 16 amino acids. Germline assignment: CDR1 SGHTA and CDR2 FQGTGA. V was trimmed by 1 base and J by 1 base, leaving 13 bases between them. The CDR3 region is CASSLSARGAQETQYF. The CDR3 DNA reads as TGTGCCAGCAGCTTAAGCGCCAGGGGAGCCCAAGAGACCCAGTACTTC.

V gene TRBV6-5 combines with J gene TRBJ1-6, with a tentative D call TRBD1 (6 bases). This CDR3 has 14 amino acids. From germline, CDR1 is MNHEY and CDR2 SVGAGI. Trimming shortened V by 2 bases and J by 14 bases, and 16 bases separated the two germline ends. The CDR3 loop reads CASSYEQGMSALHF. CDR3 DNA sequence: TGTGCCAGCAGTTACGAGCAGGGGATGTCGGCCCTCCACTTT.

The rearrangement uses TRBV24-1 and TRBJ1-1, with a weak D call TRBD1 (6 bases). The V and J ends lost 12 bases and 3 bases respectively, with 16 bases between them. Germline assignment: CDR1 KGHDR and CDR2 SFDVKD. CDR3 length: 13 residues. The CDR3 DNA is TGTGCCTCATACCGGGACAACTACACTGAAGCTTTCTTT. It specifies CASYRDNYTEAFF.

This clonotype was recorded once. The chain is built from TRBV30 and TRBJ2-5, with D hard to call. In germline, CDR1 is GTSNPN, CDR2 SVGIG (reference sequence). The CDR3 has 12 residues. The V end was cut by 4 bases, the J end by 5 bases, with 11 bases between. CDR3: CAWKIGWETQYF. The CDR3 DNA sequence: TGTGCCTGGAAGATAGGTTGGGAGACCCAGTACTTC. The variable domain in full, completed from reference TRBV30 and TRBJ2-5, reads SQTIHQWPATLVQPVGSPLSLECTVEGTSNPNLYWYRQAAGRGLQLLFYSVGIGQISSEVPQNLSASRPQDRQFILSSKKLLLSDSGFYLCAWKIGWETQYFGPGTRLLVL.

The CDR3 DNA follows: TGTGCCAGCAGCTTAGAACCCCCGACAACCTACAATGAGCAGTTCTTC. It encodes CASSLEPPTTYNEQFF. V is TRBV7-2 and J is TRBJ2-1; D remains unclear. V lost 1 base to trimming and J lost 2 bases, with 12 bases between them. Germline V lookup: CDR1 SGHTA, CDR2 FQGNSA. The CDR3 length is 16 residues.

V usage is TRBV14 and J usage is TRBJ2-2; D is unresolved. The CDR3 is made up of 13 amino acids. V was shortened by 1 base and J by 8 bases, with 8 bases between the two germline ends. Germline CDR1 and CDR2: SGHDN and FVKESK. CDR3 nucleotide sequence: TGTGCCAGCAGCCAAGTGTTGGGGGGGGAGCTGTTTTTT. This sequence encodes CASSQVLGGELFF.

The V call is TRBV6-5, the J call TRBJ1-2; TRBD1 might be the D (5 bases). V was cut by 4 bases and J by 4 bases, with 13 bases left in between. The CDR3 sequence is 14 residues long. Germline CDR1 reads MNHEY; CDR2 reads SVGAGI. CDR3 sequence: CASSFQRQPYGYTF. In nucleotides, the CDR3 is TGTGCCAGCAGTTTCCAACGACAGCCCTATGGCTACACCTTC.

The chain uses TRBV28 and TRBJ2-7, with TRBD2 matching 8 bases. Trimming removed 2 bases from V and 5 bases from J; junction bases left unmatched: 11. The CDR3 has 16 residues. Germline CDR1 is MDHEN and CDR2 is SYDVKM. CDR3 sequence (DNA): TGTGCCAGCAGTTTAGGAGCGGGAGTAGTCCCCCACGAGCAGTACTTC. Translating gives CASSLGAGVVPHEQYF.

Of note for this clonotype: A read error may account for a junction end that differs from germline. The chain couples TRBV7-2 to TRBJ2-7; D may correspond to TRBD1 or TRBD2 (5 bases each). CDR3 length: 13 amino acids. In germline, CDR1 is SGHTA, CDR2 FQGNSA. The CDR3, as DNA: TGTGCCAGCAGGTCTACGGGACGGTACGAGCAGTATTTC. It codes for CASRSTGRYEQYF.

This clonotype was observed a handful of times. The chain joins TRBV6-5 to TRBJ1-5; D is unclear. V was trimmed by 4 bases and J by 5 bases, leaving 6 bases between them. Germline V gives CDR1 MNHEY, CDR2 SVGAGI. The CDR3 loop spans 12 amino acids. The CDR3 loop is CASSFDDQPQHF. The CDR3 DNA follows: TGTGCCAGCAGTTTCGATGATCAGCCCCAGCATTTT.

A few counts support this clonotype. The chain links TRBV6-1 to TRBJ1-1; D unclear. Trimming removed 5 bases from V and 1 base from J, with 11 bases in between. Per germline, CDR1 MNHNS and CDR2 SASEGT. The CDR3 has 14 residues. The CDR3 bases are TGTGCCAGCAGTCAACGGACGGGGAACACTGAAGCTTTCTTT. It encodes CASSQRTGNTEAFF.

The chain couples TRBV6-5 to TRBJ1-6, with D perhaps matching TRBD1 (5 bases). Per germline, CDR1 MNHEY and CDR2 SVGAGI. The CDR3 runs 16 residues. Trimming removed 4 bases from V and 9 bases from J, with 19 bases in between. The CDR3 region has the DNA TGTGCCAGCAGTTCCATAGTTGGGGCCGGCGGTTCACCCCTCCACTTT. It codes for CASSSIVGAGGSPLHF.

DNA for the CDR3: TGCAGTGCTTCAACCAGGGGGACGACAGATACGCAGTATTTT. This sequence encodes CSASTRGTTDTQYF. The chain carries TRBV20-1 and TRBJ2-3; the match to TRBD1 covers 7 bases. The ends lost 5 bases at V and 3 bases at J; junction bases unmatched: 8. There are 14 residues in the CDR3. CDR1 is DFQATT and CDR2 is SNEGSKA in the germline V gene (reference sequence).

The chain uses TRBV7-9 and TRBJ2-2; D not certain. The germline V and J ends were trimmed by 5 bases and 0 bases, with 13 bases remaining between them. The length of the CDR3 is 16 residues. Germline V gene data show CDR1 as SEHNR and CDR2 as FQNEAQ (reference sequence). CDR3 region: CASSTAVAANTGELFF. For the CDR3, the DNA is TGTGCCAGCAGCACCGCAGTGGCGGCGAACACCGGGGAGCTGTTTTTT.

The genes are TRBV5-1 and TRBJ2-3; 9 nucleotides line up with TRBD2. CDR1 and CDR2 from the germline V gene are SGHRS and YFSETQ. This CDR3 is built from 15 residues. V gave up 3 bases and J gave up 0 bases; unmatched junction bases: 2. CDR3 amino acids: CASSWSGGSTDTQYF. CDR3 nucleotides: TGCGCCAGCAGCTGGAGCGGGGGGAGCACAGATACGCAGTATTTT.

This clonotype was detected only a few times. The chain combines TRBV7-8 with TRBJ1-5; 8 bases are shared with TRBD1. V lost 5 bases, J lost 3 bases, and 12 bases stayed unmatched. Germline-derived CDR1 and CDR2 are SGHVS and FQNEAQ. The CDR3 runs to 17 residues. The CDR3 loop is CASSISSPGQDNQPQHF. In DNA form, the CDR3 reads TGTGCCAGCAGCATATCCTCTCCGGGACAGGACAATCAGCCCCAGCATTTT.